The clone carrying this TCR beta chain was picked up a small number of times. Its antigen is unidentified. The CDR3 runs 15 residues. V was clipped by 2 bases and J by 4 bases; unmatched bases: 7. Per germline, CDR1 DFQATT and CDR2 SNEGSKA (reference sequence). The data belong to a study of spatial heterogeneity in lung cancer. Unique molecular identifiers tagged every individual TCR cDNA molecule. TCRdb re-called the 5' RACE reads through MiXCR, storing one row per CDR3 protein. This table holds over 25,000 distinct CDR3 sequences, approximately 7% found once. Study results and caveats: The authors estimated that about 6.6% of tumor T cells were covered for alpha chains and about 13% for beta chains. It was found that expanded intratumoral alpha and beta TCR counts tracked tumor mutation counts.

Time point given: sample taken at primary tumor resection. The chain is built from TRBV20-1 and TRBJ2-7, with 11 nucleotides matching TRBD1. Sequencing was performed on lung tumor tissue, taken at surgery. The source is a male donor with early-stage non-small cell lung cancer. The CDR3 reads CSARPGGTGGYEQYF. CDR3 bases: TGCAGTGCTAGACCGGGAGGGACAGGGGGGTACGAGCAGTACTTC.